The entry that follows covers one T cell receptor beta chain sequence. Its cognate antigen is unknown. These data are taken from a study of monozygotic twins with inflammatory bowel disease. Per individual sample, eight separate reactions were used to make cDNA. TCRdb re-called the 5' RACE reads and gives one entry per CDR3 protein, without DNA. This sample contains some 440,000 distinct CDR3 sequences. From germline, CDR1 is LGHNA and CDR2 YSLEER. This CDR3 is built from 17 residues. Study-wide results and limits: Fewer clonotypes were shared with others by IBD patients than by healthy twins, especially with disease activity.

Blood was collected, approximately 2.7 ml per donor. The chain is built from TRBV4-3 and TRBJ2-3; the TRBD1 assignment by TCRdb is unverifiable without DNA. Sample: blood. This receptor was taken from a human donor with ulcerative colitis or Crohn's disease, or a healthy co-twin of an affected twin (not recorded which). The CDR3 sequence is CASSQDPGQGGTDTQYF.